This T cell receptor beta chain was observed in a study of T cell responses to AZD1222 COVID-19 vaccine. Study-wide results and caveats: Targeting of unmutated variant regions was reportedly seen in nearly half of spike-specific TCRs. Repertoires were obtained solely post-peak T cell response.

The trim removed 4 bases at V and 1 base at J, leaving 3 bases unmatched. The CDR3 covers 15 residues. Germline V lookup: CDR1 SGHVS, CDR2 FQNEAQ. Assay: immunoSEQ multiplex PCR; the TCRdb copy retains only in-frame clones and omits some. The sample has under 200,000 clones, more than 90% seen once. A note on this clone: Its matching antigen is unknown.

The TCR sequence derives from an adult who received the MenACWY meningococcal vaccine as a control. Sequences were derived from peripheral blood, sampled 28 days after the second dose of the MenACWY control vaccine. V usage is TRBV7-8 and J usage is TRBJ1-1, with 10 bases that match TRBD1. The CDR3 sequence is CASSSRQGANTEAFF. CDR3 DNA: TGTGCCAGCAGCTCCCGACAGGGGGCGAACACTGAAGCTTTCTTT.